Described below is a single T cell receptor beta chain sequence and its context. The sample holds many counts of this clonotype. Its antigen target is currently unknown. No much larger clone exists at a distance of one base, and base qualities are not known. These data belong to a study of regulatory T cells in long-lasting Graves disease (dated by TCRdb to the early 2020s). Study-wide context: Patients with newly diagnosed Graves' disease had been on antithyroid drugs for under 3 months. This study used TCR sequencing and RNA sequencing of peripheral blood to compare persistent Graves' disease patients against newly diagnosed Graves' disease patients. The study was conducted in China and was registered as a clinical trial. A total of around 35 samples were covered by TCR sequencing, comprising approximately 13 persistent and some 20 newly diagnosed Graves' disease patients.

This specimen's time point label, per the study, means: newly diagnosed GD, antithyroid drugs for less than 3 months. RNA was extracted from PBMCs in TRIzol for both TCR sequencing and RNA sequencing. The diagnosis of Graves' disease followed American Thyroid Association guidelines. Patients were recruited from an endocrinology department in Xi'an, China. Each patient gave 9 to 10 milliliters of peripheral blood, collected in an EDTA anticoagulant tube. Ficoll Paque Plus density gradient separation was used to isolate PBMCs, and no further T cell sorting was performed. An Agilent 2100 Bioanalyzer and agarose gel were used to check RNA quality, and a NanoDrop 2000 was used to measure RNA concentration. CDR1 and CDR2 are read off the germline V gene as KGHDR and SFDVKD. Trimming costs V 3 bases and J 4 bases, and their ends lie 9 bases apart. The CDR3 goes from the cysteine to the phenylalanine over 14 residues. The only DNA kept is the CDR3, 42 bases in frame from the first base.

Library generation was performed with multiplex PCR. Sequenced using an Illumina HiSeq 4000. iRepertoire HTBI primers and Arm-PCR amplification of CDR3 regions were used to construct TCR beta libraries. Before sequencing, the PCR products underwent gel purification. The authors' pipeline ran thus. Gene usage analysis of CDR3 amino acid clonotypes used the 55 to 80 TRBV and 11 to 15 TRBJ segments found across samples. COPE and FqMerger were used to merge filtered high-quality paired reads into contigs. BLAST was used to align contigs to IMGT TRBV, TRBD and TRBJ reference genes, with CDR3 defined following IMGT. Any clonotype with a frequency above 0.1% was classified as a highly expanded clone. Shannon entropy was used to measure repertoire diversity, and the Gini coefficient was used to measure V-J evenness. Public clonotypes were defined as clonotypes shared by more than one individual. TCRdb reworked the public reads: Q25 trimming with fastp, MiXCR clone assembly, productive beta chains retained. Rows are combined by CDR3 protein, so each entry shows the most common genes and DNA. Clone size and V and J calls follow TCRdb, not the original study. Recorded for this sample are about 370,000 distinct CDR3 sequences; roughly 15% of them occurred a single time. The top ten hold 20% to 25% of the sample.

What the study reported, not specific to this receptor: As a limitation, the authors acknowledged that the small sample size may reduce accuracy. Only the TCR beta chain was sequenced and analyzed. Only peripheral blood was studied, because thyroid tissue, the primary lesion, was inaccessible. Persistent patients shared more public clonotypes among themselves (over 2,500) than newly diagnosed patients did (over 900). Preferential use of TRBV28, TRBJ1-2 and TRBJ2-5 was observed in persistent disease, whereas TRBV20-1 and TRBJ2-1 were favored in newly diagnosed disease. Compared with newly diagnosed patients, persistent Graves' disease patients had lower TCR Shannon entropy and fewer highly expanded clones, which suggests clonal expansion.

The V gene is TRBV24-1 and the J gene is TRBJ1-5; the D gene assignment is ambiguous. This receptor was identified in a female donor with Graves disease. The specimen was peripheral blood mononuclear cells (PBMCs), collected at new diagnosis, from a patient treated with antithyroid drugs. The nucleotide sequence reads TGTGCCACCAGTGATGGGTCAGAGAATCAGCCCCAGCATTTT. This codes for CATSDGSENQPQHF.